This TCR beta chain was observed in a study of blood T cells in healthy people across ages. With a J-beta primer mix and a sample-barcoded 5' primer, a second PCR ran roughly 6 to 11 cycles. TCRdb passed the 5' RACE reads through MiXCR, listing each CDR3 protein once. The profile covers 1.5 million to 2 million distinct CDR3 sequences, with just under 50% appearing a single time and approximately 2.1% taken by the ten largest. V gave up 4 bases and J gave up 3 bases; unmatched junction bases: 13. The germline V gene encodes CDR1 SGHRS and CDR2 YFSETQ. The CDR3 length is 18 residues. The donors, aged roughly 6 to 100, were healthy Caucasians from Russia. The extraction recovered at least 5 micrograms of total RNA per sample.

This TCR was sampled from a woman in her thirties or forties in good health. This chain links TRBV5-1 with TRBJ1-2, with 12 bases that match TRBD1. Sequencing input: blood. CDR3 in DNA: TGCGCCAGCAGCCCCCTTAGCGGGGGACAGGGGGCTGACTATGGCTACACCTTC. This translates into CASSPLSGGQGADYGYTF.